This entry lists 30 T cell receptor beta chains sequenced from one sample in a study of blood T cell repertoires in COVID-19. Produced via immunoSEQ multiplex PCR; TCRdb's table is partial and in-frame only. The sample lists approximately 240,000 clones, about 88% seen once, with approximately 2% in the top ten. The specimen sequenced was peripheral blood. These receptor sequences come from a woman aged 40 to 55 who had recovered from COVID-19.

CDR3 nucleotide sequence: TGCAGCGCCGCGACCCGGGGGAATGCTAACTATGGCTACACCTTC. Translation gives CSAATRGNANYGYTF. The chain combines TRBV29-1 with TRBJ1-2; D possibly corresponds to TRBD1 (5 bases). Germline assignment: CDR1 SQVTM and CDR2 ANQGSEA. Trimming pared 7 bases from V and 0 bases from J, leaving 18 bases between. The CDR3 extends over 15 amino acids.

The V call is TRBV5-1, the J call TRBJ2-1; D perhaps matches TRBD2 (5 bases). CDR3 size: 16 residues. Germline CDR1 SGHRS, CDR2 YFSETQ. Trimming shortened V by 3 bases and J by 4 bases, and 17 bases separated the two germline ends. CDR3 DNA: TGCGCCAGCAGCTCGGGGTCCCCCGGAGGATACAATGAGCAGTTCTTC. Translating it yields CASSSGSPGGYNEQFF.

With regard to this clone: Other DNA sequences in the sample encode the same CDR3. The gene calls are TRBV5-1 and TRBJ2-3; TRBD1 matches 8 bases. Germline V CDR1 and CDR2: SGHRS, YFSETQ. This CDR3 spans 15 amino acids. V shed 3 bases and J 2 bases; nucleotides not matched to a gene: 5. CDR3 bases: TGCGCCAGCAGCTCTGGACAGGGAGACACAGATACGCAGTATTTT. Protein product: CASSSGQGDTDTQYF.

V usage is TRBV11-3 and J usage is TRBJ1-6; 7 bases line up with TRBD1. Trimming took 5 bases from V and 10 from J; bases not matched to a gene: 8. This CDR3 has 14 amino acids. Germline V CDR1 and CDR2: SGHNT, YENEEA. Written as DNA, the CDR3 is TGTGCCAGCAGCACCGGACAGGTCCCATCACCCCTCCACTTT. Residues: CASSTGQVPSPLHF.

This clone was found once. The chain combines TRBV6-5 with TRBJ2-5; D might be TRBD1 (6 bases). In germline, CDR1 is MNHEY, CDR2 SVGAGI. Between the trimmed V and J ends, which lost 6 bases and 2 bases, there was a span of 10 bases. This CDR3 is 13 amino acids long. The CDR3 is CASSPGHQETQYF. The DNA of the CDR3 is TGTGCCAGCAGCCCGGGACATCAAGAGACCCAGTACTTC.

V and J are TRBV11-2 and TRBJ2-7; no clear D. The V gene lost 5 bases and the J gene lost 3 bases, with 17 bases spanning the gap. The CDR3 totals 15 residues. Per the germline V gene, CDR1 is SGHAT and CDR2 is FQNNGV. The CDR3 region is CASSNDPQVYYEQYF. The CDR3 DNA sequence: TGTGCCAGCAGCAATGACCCCCAGGTTTACTACGAGCAGTACTTC.

DNA for the CDR3: TGTGCCAGCAGCCCTGGGGACAGGGATGGCTACACCTTC. It translates to CASSPGDRDGYTF. This chain connects TRBV7-2 to TRBJ1-2; 9 bases are shared with TRBD1. CDR1 SGHTA and CDR2 FQGNSA come from the germline V gene. This CDR3 has 13 residues. V dropped 5 bases and J dropped 6; count of bases not matched to a gene: 4.

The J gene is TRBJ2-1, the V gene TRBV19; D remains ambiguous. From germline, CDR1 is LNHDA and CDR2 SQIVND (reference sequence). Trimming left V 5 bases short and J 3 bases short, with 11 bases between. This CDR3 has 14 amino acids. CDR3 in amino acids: CASSFSLGYNEQFF. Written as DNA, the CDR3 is TGTGCCAGTAGTTTCTCCCTCGGCTACAATGAGCAGTTCTTC.

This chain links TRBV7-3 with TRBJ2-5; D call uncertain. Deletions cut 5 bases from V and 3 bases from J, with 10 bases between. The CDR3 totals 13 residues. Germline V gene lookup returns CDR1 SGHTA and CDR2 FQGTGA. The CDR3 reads CASSHGSEETQYF. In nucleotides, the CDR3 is TGTGCCAGCAGCCACGGGTCCGAAGAGACCCAGTACTTC.

In nucleotides, the CDR3 is TGTGCCAGCAAAGCATGGCTAGCCTCACAAGAGACCCAGTACTTC. It is translated as CASKAWLASQETQYF. The chain joins TRBV11-2 to TRBJ2-5, with D maybe TRBD2 (5 bases). The CDR3 runs to 15 residues. Deletions cut 7 bases from V and 2 bases from J, with 17 bases between. Per the germline V gene, CDR1 is SGHAT and CDR2 is FQNNGV.

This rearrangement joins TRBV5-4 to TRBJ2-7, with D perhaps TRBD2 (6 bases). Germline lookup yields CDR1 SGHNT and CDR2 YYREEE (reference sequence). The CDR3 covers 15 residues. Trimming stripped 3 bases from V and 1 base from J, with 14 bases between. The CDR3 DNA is TGTGCCAGCAGCTCCGGCACTAGCATTTCCTACGAGCAGTACTTC. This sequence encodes CASSSGTSISYEQYF.

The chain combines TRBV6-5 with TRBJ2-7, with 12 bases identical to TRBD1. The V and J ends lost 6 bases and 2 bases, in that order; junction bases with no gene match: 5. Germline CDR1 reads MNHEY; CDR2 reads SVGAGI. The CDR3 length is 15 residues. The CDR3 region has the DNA TGTGCCAGCAGCACCGGGACAGGGGGCCCCTACGAGCAGTACTTC. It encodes CASSTGTGGPYEQYF.

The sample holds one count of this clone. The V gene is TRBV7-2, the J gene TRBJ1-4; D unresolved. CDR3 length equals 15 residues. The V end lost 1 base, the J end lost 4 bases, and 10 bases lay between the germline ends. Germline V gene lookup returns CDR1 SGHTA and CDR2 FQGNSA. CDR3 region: CASSLDSSFNEKLFF. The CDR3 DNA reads TGTGCCAGCAGCTTAGACAGCTCCTTTAATGAAAAACTGTTTTTT.

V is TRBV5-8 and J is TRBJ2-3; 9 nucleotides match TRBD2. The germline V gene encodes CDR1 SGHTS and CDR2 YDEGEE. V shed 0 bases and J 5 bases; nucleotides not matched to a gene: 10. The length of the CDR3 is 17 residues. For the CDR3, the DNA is TGTGCCAGCAGCTTGGGCTGGGTAGCGGGAGAGGAAGATACGCAGTATTTT. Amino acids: CASSLGWVAGEEDTQYF.

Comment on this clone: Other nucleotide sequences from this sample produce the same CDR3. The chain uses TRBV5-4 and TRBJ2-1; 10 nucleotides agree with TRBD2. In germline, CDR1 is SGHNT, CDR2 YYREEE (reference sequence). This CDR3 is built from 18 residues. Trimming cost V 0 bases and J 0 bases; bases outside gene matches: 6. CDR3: CASSLGLAGPGSYNEQFF. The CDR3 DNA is TGTGCCAGCAGCTTGGGACTAGCGGGCCCTGGCTCCTACAATGAGCAGTTCTTC. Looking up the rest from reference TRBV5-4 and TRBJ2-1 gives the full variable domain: ETGVTQSPTHLIKTRGQQVTLRCSSQSGHNTVSWYQQALGQGPQFIFQYYREEENGRGNFPPRFSGLQFPNYSSELNVNALELDDSALYLCASSLGLAGPGSYNEQFFGPGTRLTVL.

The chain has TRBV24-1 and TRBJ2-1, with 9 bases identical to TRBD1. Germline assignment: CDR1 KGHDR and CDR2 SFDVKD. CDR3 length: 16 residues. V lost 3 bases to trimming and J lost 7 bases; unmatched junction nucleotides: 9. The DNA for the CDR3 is TGTGCCACCAGTGATCGAGGGGACAGGGTCGGAAATGAGCAGTTCTTC. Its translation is CATSDRGDRVGNEQFF.

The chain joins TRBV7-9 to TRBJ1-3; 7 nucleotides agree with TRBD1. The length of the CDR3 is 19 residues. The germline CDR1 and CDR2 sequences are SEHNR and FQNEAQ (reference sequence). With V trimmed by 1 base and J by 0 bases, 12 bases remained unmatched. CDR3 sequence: CASSLGRDSRVSSGNTIYF. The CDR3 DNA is TGTGCCAGCAGCTTAGGCCGGGACAGCAGGGTGTCCTCTGGAAACACCATATATTTT.

This chain's CDR3 is CASSQEGRYSPLHF. As DNA, the CDR3 is TGTGCCAGCAGCCAAGAGGGCAGATATTCACCCCTCCACTTT. The genes are TRBV3-1 (or the pseudogene TRBV3-2) and TRBJ1-6; D is unclear. Germline V gene data show CDR1 as LGHDT and CDR2 as YNNKEL (reference sequence). V shed 0 bases and J shed 8 bases, with 8 bases lying between them. The CDR3 extends over 14 amino acids.

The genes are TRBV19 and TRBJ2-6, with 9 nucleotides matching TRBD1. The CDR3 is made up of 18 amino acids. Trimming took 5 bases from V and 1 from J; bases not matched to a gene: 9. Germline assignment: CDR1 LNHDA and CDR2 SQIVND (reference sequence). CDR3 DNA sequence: TGTGCCAGTAGTCCGAGGACAGGGGTCGGGTCTGGGGCCAACGTCCTGACTTTC. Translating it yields CASSPRTGVGSGANVLTF.

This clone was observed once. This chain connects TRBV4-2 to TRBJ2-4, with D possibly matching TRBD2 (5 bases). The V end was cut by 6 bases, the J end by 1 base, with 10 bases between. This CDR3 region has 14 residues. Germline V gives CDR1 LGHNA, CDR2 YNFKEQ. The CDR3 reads CASRGEYAKNIQYF. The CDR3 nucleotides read TGTGCCAGCAGGGGAGAATACGCCAAAAACATTCAGTACTTC.

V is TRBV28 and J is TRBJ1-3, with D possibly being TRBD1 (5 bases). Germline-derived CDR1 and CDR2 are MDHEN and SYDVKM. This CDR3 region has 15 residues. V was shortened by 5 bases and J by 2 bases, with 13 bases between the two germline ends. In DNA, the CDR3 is TGTGCCAGCAGTGGATTGGGAGGGGCTGGAAACACCATATATTTT. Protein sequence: CASSGLGGAGNTIYF.

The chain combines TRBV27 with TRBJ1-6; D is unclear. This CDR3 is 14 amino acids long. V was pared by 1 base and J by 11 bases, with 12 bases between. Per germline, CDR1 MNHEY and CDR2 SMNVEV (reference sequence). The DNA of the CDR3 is TGTGCCAGCAGTTTATTTTACGGCGGGGCACCCCTCCACTTT. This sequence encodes CASSLFYGGAPLHF.

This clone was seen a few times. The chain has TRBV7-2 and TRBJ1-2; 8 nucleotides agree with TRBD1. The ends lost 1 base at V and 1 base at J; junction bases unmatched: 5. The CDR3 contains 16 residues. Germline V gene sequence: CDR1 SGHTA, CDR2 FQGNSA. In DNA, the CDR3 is TGTGCCAGCAGCTTAGAAGGACAGGGAAATAACTATGGCTACACCTTC. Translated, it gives CASSLEGQGNNYGYTF.

The CDR3 DNA reads as TGTGCCAGCACCCCCCCCACCCGAGGGGGCGGCGAGCAGTACTTC. Its protein product is CASTPPTRGGGEQYF. This sequence joins TRBV6-6 and TRBJ2-7; 7 nucleotides align to TRBD1. The CDR3 totals 15 residues. Losses at the gene ends were 7 bases for V and 6 bases for J; bases not matched to a gene: 15. Looked up from germline, CDR1 is MNHNY and CDR2 is SVGAGI (reference sequence).

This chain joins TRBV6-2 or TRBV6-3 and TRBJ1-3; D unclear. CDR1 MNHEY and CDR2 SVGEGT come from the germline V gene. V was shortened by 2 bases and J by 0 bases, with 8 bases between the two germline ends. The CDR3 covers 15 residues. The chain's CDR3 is CASSYNGFSGNTIYF. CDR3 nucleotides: TGTGCCAGCAGTTACAACGGTTTCTCTGGAAACACCATATATTTT.

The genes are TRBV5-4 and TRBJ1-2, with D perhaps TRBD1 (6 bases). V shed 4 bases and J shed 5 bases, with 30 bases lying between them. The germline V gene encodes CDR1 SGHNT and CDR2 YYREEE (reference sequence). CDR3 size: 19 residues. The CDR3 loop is CASSQQGRDTRRRRYGYTF. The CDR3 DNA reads TGTGCCAGCAGCCAACAAGGCCGGGACACCCGTAGACGCCGATATGGCTACACCTTC.

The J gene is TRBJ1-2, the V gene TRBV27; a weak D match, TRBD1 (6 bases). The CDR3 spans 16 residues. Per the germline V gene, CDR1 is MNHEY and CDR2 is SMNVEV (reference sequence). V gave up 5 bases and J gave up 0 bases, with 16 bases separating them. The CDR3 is CASSPGTYGSNYGYTF. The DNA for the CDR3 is TGTGCCAGCAGTCCCGGGACATATGGATCTAACTATGGCTACACCTTC.

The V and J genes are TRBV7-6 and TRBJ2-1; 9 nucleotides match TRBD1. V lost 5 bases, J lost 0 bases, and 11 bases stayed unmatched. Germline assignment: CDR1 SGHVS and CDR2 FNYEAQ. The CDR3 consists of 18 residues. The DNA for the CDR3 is TGTGCCAGCAGCCCACAATTGGGACAGGGAAGCTCCTACAATGAGCAGTTCTTC. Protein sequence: CASSPQLGQGSSYNEQFF.

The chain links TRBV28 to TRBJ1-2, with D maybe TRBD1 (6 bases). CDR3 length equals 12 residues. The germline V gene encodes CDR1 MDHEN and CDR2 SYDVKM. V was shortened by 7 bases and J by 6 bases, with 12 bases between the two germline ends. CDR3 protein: CASKLQGHGYTF. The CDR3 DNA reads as TGTGCCAGCAAACTTCAGGGGCATGGCTACACCTTC.

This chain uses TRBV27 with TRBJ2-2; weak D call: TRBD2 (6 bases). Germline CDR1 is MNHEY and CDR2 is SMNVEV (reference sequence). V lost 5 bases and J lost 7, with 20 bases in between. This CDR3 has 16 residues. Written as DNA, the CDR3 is TGTGCCAGCAGTCCCGGCGGGGCGGGTTTCGGCGGGGAGCTGTTTTTT. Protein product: CASSPGGAGFGGELFF.